This T cell receptor (beta chain) is from a study of Tregs in tolerant kidney transplant recipients (dated by TCRdb to the late 2010s). For the study in its entirety: The transplants used related donors with nonmyeloablative bone marrow transplantation, and mixed chimerism in the human trials was transient. The study applied TCRbeta sequencing to find donor-specific regulatory T cells before combined kidney and bone marrow transplantation and then followed those same cells after transplant. The full study reports these points: In tolerant patients, the expansion of donor-specific Tregs was greater than global Treg expansion, suggesting that the expansion was antigen-driven rather than nonspecific. PCR primers changed over time for some patients, so nucleotide-level comparison across those patients' samples was not possible. Expanding Tregs with activated donor B cells appeared to identify the most biologically relevant and donor-specific TCRbeta repertoire. Biological reproducibility was not directly assessed, although technical replication error appeared to be minimal. The study was limited by small patient numbers, and the findings need validation in larger populations and under other immunosuppression protocols.

About this clone itself: No antigen is known for it. No quality values exist for individual bases; no much larger clone is one base distant.

Taken from cysteine to phenylalanine, the CDR3 has 16 residues. Only the CDR3 part of the read is kept: 48 bases, read in frame from the first base. CDR1 and CDR2, per the germline V gene, are SGHAT and FQNNGV. After removal of 5 bases from V and 1 base from J, the junction retains 5 bases not matched to a gene. The intended sense of this specimen's time point label: blood sample drawn before combined kidney and bone marrow transplant. Thawed PBMCs were FACS-sorted into unstimulated Tregs (CD4+CD25+CD127-), CD4+ non-Tregs (CD4+CD25-), CD4 cells and CD8 cells. The patients were a few recipients of combined kidney and bone marrow transplants from the ITN036ST trial, and samples were available only from these trial subjects. Healthy control blood was separated into PBMCs by Ficoll density gradient and cryopreserved, and patient PBMCs were collected both before and after transplant. Genomic DNA was extracted from sorted cells with the QIAGEN DNeasy Blood and Tissue Kit for TCRbeta CDR3 sequencing. High-throughput TCRbeta CDR3 sequencing was carried out commercially through immunoSEQ, with PCR amplification with bias correction and internal controls included. As for the original processing: Unique productive TCRbeta sequences were defined by CDR3 nucleotide sequence when primers matched and otherwise by CDR3 amino acid sequence together with Vbeta and Jbeta genes. Sorting error was corrected by removing sequences shared between sorted populations at a frequency ratio of 2:1 or less, and the remaining shared sequences were assigned to the higher population. A sequence was defined as donor-reactive if the sequence was expanded at least 5-fold in CFSE-low cells compared with unstimulated cells and had a frequency of at least 0.01% in CFSE-low cells. Jensen-Shannon divergence calculated on the top 100 TCRbeta sequences ranked by frequency was used to measure repertoire divergence. When a sample had multiple sequencing runs, each run was corrected for sorting error separately and the runs were then pooled. TCRdb re-hosts the immuneACCESS table, in-frame sequences only. Its copies lack some clones; in the studies checked, an unresolved V gene accounts for under half of them, and the cause for the rest is not known. V and J calls and clone size are as listed in that table; D and trimming were resolved from the DNA. The sample table shows 110,000 or so clones, and roughly 89% are seen once. The top ten clones comprise nearly 0.35% of the sample.

The sequence came from a human donor who received a combined kidney and bone marrow transplant. The V and J genes are TRBV11-2 and TRBJ1-1, and 12 bases in between align with TRBD1. The sequencing here drew on CD4+ T cells from blood, taken before the transplant. At the DNA level, the sequence is TGTGCCAGCAGCCGCGGGGACAGGGGGCGGAACACTGAAGCTTTCTTT. Its protein is CASSRGDRGRNTEAFF.